This TCR beta chain is drawn from a study of T cells in Graves' hyperthyroidism and ophthalmopathy. Ophthalmopathy cases scored 3 or more on the Clinical Activity Score and 4 or more on NOSPECS grade, with duration below 3 months. Diagnoses rested on clinical symptoms, serum thyroxine and TRAb, thyroid ultrasound and orbital computed tomography. Fresh peripheral blood, about 10 ml of it, supplied the PBMCs. Study results and caveats: A model of 13 V-J features distinguished ophthalmopathy from stable hyperthyroidism.

This clonotype showed up many times. Its antigen is not known. Regions amplified from RNA transcripts were the TCR beta CDR3 regions. RT-PCR in the first round (using the HTBI primer set) targeted the TCR CDR3. TCRdb called the multiplex PCR reads again in MiXCR, with one record for every CDR3 protein. The sample shows 300,000 to 500,000 distinct CDR3 sequences, more than 12% of them seen only once. Trimming left V 8 bases short and J 2 bases short, with 18 bases between. There are 15 residues in the CDR3. Germline V CDR1 and CDR2: MDHEN, SYDVKM. This chain joins TRBV28 and TRBJ2-5, with D possibly called TRBD1 or TRBD2 (5 bases each). This receptor was obtained from a man aged 50 to 59 with Graves' ophthalmopathy. Source material: blood. CDR3 amino acids: CASGKPGRNQETQYF. In DNA, the CDR3 is TGTGCCAGCGGTAAGCCGGGACGGAATCAAGAGACCCAGTACTTC.